These 19 T cell receptor beta chains came from one sample sequenced in a study of neurological immune-mediated disorders. TCRdb called the 5' RACE reads again in MiXCR, with one record for every CDR3 protein. The table records over 35,000 distinct CDR3 sequences, 4% to 5.5% of them present only once. Sample: PBMCs. The receptor set was obtained from a woman in her sixties with multiple sclerosis.

This clonotype has at least ten counts. This rearrangement joins TRBV10-1 to TRBJ2-2; D gene ambiguous. The germline CDR1 and CDR2 sequences are WNHNN and SYGVQD (reference sequence). V dropped 11 bases and J dropped 6 bases, with 16 bases sitting between them. The CDR3 loop spans 13 amino acids. The CDR3 protein is CASGPTSPGELFF. CDR3 DNA: TGCGCCTCTGGCCCGACGAGTCCCGGGGAGCTGTTTTTT.

This clonotype was detected a few times. This chain connects TRBV11-1 to TRBJ2-3; a weak D match, TRBD1 (5 bases). This CDR3 has 15 amino acids. Per the germline V gene, CDR1 is SGHAT and CDR2 is FQDESV (reference sequence). Trimming removed 3 bases at V and 9 bases at J, with 19 bases between. The CDR3 DNA reads TGTGCCAGCAGCTTGGGAAGTAGTCGAGCAGGGACGCAGTATTTT. Residues: CASSLGSSRAGTQYF.

Ten or more counts support this clonotype. Written as DNA, the CDR3 is TGCGCCAGCAACCACAGGGGGCGCGTTGGAGAGCAGTTCTTC. Amino acids: CASNHRGRVGEQFF. The gene calls are TRBV5-1 and TRBJ2-1, with 9 nucleotides matching TRBD1. Trimming at V came to 6 bases and at J to 10 bases, leaving 11 bases not matched to a gene. The CDR3 totals 14 residues. Per germline, CDR1 SGHRS and CDR2 YFSETQ.

This rearrangement joins TRBV5-1 to TRBJ2-1; D remains ambiguous. This CDR3 region has 12 residues. Germline V gene lookup returns CDR1 SGHRS and CDR2 YFSETQ. V lost 4 bases and J 8 bases, leaving 10 bases between the germline ends. The CDR3 here is CASSVTSDEQFF. The CDR3 region has the DNA TGCGCCAGCAGCGTAACCTCGGATGAGCAGTTCTTC.

The J gene is TRBJ1-2, the V gene TRBV10-3, with D possibly matching TRBD1 (5 bases). Germline V CDR1 and CDR2: ENHRY, SYGVKD. V was clipped by 4 bases and J by 7 bases, with 10 bases between them. The CDR3 is 12 amino acids. The CDR3 loop reads CAISAGTFGYTF. The CDR3, as DNA: TGTGCCATCAGTGCCGGGACTTTTGGCTACACCTTC.

The table lists this clonotype with many counts. The rearrangement uses TRBV4-2 and TRBJ1-5; the match to TRBD1 covers 10 bases. Germline-derived CDR1 and CDR2 are LGHNA and YNFKEQ. The CDR3 contains 16 residues. V was pared by 4 bases and J by 4 bases, with 7 bases of the junction left unmatched. The CDR3 here is CASSPTGTGDNQPQHF. CDR3 in DNA: TGTGCCAGCAGCCCTACCGGGACAGGGGATAATCAGCCCCAGCATTTT.

At least ten counts were recorded for this clonotype. The rearrangement joins TRBV20-1 to TRBJ1-5, with D tentatively TRBD1 (5 bases). Deletions cut 6 bases from V and 2 bases from J, with 14 bases between. CDR3 length: 14 residues. Germline values: CDR1 DFQATT, CDR2 SNEGSKA (reference sequence). This chain's CDR3 is CSATRGGGNQPQHF. DNA of the CDR3: TGCAGTGCCACCCGGGGAGGGGGCAATCAGCCCCAGCATTTT.

This clonotype was found many times. The chain links TRBV6-5 to TRBJ2-7, with TRBD1 identical over 9 bases. Germline V gene lookup returns CDR1 MNHEY and CDR2 SVGAGI. This CDR3 is 13 amino acids long. V dropped 7 bases and J dropped 9; count of bases not matched to a gene: 10. DNA of the CDR3: TGTGCCAGCACCGAAGGACAGGGGAGATCGCAGTACTTC. Its protein product is CASTEGQGRSQYF.

The chain recombines TRBV9 with TRBJ2-3, with D possibly matching TRBD2 (6 bases). Between the trimmed V and J ends, which lost 0 bases and 4 bases, there was a span of 9 bases. The CDR3 sequence is 14 residues long. Germline CDR1 reads SGDLS; CDR2 reads YYNGEE. CDR3 loop: CASSVDWGADTQYF. CDR3 DNA: TGTGCCAGCAGCGTAGATTGGGGGGCAGATACGCAGTATTTT.

The rearrangement joins TRBV7-2 to TRBJ2-3; D possibly corresponds to TRBD1 (5 bases). V was trimmed by 5 bases and J by 4 bases, leaving 13 bases between them. CDR1 is SGHTA and CDR2 is FQGNSA in the germline V gene. The CDR3 loop spans 14 amino acids. The chain's CDR3 is CASSPVRVADTQYF. As DNA, the CDR3 is TGTGCCAGCAGCCCCGTCAGGGTTGCAGATACGCAGTATTTT.

This clonotype was seen repeatedly, ten times or more. This chain links TRBV11-2 with TRBJ1-1; no clear D gene. CDR1 SGHAT and CDR2 FQNNGV come from the germline V gene. The CDR3 consists of 13 residues. V was cut by 0 bases and J by 4 bases, with 6 bases left in between. The CDR3 is CASSLEGSTEAFF. The DNA for the CDR3 is TGTGCCAGCAGCTTAGAGGGTTCCACTGAAGCTTTCTTT.

This clonotype was seen ten or more times. The rearrangement uses TRBV4-1 and TRBJ2-3; 10 bases line up with TRBD2. Germline V CDR1 and CDR2: MGHRA, YSYEKL. The ends lost 0 bases at V and 2 bases at J; junction bases unmatched: 17. The CDR3 covers 21 residues. DNA for the CDR3: TGCGCCAGCAGCCAAGAGGATACTAGCTTTGCACTAGCGGGGTACACAGATACGCAGTATTTT. It is translated as CASSQEDTSFALAGYTDTQYF.

This clonotype appeared many times. The V gene is TRBV20-1, the J gene TRBJ1-1; no definite D call. Germline V gives CDR1 DFQATT, CDR2 SNEGSKA (reference sequence). This CDR3 spans 13 amino acids. Trimming removed 1 base from V and 1 base from J, with 7 bases in between. The CDR3 DNA follows: TGCAGTGCTAGAGGTATGCGGAACACTGAAGCTTTCTTT. It yields the protein CSARGMRNTEAFF.

This clonotype was detected ten times or more. The CDR3 nucleotides are TGTGCCACCAGCAGAAGACTAGCGGGAGGTCAGGATACGCAGTATTTT. Amino acid sequence: CATSRRLAGGQDTQYF. This chain connects TRBV15 to TRBJ2-3; 13 bases match TRBD2. Trimming at V came to 2 bases and at J to 6 bases, leaving 5 bases not matched to a gene. The CDR3 covers 16 residues. Germline CDR1 is LNHNV and CDR2 is YYDKDF (reference sequence). Looking up the rest from reference TRBV15 and TRBJ2-3 gives the full variable domain: DAMVIQNPRYQVTQFGKPVTLSCSQTLNHNVMYWYQQKSSQAPKLLFHYYDKDFNNEADTPDNFQSRRPNTSFCFLDIRSPGLGDTAMYLCATSRRLAGGQDTQYFGPGTRLTVL.

This clonotype was seen repeatedly, ten times or more. The V gene is TRBV7-9, the J gene TRBJ2-6; TRBD1 agrees at 12 bases. Trimming removed 4 bases from V and 2 bases from J; junction bases left unmatched: 6. The CDR3 loop spans 18 amino acids. Germline assignment: CDR1 SEHNR and CDR2 FQNEAQ (reference sequence). The CDR3 DNA sequence: TGTGCCAGCAGCTCCCCCGGGACAGGGGGCACTGGGGCCAACGTCCTGACTTTC. It is translated as CASSSPGTGGTGANVLTF.

This clonotype was seen repeatedly, ten times or more. The chain is built from TRBV7-2 and TRBJ1-2, with 8 bases lining up with TRBD1. The CDR3 consists of 15 residues. V lost 5 bases to trimming and J lost 7 bases; unmatched junction nucleotides: 12. The germline V gene encodes CDR1 SGHTA and CDR2 FQGNSA. The CDR3 loop is CASSPGRDRLGGYTF. As DNA, the CDR3 is TGTGCCAGCAGCCCCGGTAGGGACAGGCTAGGTGGCTACACCTTC.

This clonotype has ten or more counts. The rearrangement links TRBV2 to TRBJ2-3, with 7 bases identical to TRBD1. The CDR3 loop spans 15 amino acids. V lost 6 bases, J lost 4 bases, and 10 bases stayed unmatched. CDR1 is SNHLY, CDR2 FYNNEI, per germline. Here the CDR3 DNA reads TGTGCCAGCAGCGCAGACAGGGCAAGTGCAGATACGCAGTATTTT. Translating it yields CASSADRASADTQYF.

The table lists this clonotype with many counts. The J gene is TRBJ1-1, the V gene TRBV20-1; D unclear. V lost 0 bases, J lost 11 bases, and 13 bases lay in between. The CDR3 runs to 12 residues. In germline, CDR1 is DFQATT, CDR2 SNEGSKA (reference sequence). For the CDR3, the DNA is TGCAGTGCTAGAGAGTCGGATAAAGAGGCTTTCTTT. It codes for CSARESDKEAFF.

This clonotype has at least ten counts. J is TRBJ2-2 and V is TRBV25-1; D unresolved. The CDR3 has 13 residues. The germline V gene encodes CDR1 MGHDK and CDR2 SYGVNS. The germline V and J ends were trimmed by 3 bases and 6 bases, with 8 bases remaining between them. CDR3 DNA: TGTGCCAGCAGTGACACGTGGGCCGGGGAGCTGTTTTTT. Translated: CASSDTWAGELFF.